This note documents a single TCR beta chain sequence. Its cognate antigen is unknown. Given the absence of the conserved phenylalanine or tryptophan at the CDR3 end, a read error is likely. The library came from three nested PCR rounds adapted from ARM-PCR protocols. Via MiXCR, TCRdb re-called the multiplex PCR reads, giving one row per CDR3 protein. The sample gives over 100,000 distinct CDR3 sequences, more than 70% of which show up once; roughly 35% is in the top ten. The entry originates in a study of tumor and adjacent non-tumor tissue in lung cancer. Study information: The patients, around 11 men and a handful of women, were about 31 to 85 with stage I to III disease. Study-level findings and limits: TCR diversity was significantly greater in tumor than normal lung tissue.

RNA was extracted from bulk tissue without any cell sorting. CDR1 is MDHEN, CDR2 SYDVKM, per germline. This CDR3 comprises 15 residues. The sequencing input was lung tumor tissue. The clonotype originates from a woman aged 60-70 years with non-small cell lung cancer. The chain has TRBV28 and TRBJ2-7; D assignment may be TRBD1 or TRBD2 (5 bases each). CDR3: CTSSFVGGSGHEQYL. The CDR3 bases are TGTACCAGCAGTTTCGTTGGGGGATCCGGCCACGAGCAGTACTTA.